The rows below give T cell receptor beta chains drawn from one sample of a study of T cell repertoires in cytomegalovirus infection. Their target antigens are unknown. MiXCR, run by TCRdb on the reads, gives a single entry per CDR3 protein. The table includes approximately 500,000 distinct CDR3 sequences, roughly 34% detected once. The material was cultured PBMCs, obtained from culture after CMV antigen stimulation. Receptors originate from a human donor in good health (CMV status not recorded). Some clones in this sample may be carry-over from other donors' samples. Both conserved end residues are part of each CDR3. Each record gives: clone size, V gene, D gene, J gene, CDR3 DNA, CDR3 protein. A D gene is named only where the DNA matches it firmly. Size tells how often a clone was seen (once, few, many) or the class of an expanded clone, and some rows leave it out.

>many|TRBV6-6|NA|TRBJ1-4
TGTGCCAGCAGTTACCGAAGTGAGGCCCGCGAAAAACTGTTTTTT
CASSYRSEAREKLFF
>NA|TRBV7-2|NA|TRBJ2-3
TGTGCCAGCAGCTCGAGGACTTACCCAACTAGCACAGATACGCAGTATTTT
CASSSRTYPTSTDTQYF
>NA|TRBV27|NA|TRBJ1-6
TGTGCCAGCAGTCGGCGGACGGATAATTCACCCCTCCACTTT
CASSRRTDNSPLHF
>NA|TRBV28|TRBD2|TRBJ2-7
TGTGCCAGCAGGCCCCCGGGACTAGCGATCTACGAGCAGTACTTC
CASRPPGLAIYEQYF
>few|TRBV7-2|TRBD2|TRBJ2-5
TGTGCCAGCAGCCCACAACTAGCGGGAGGGCCAGAGACCCAGTACTTC
CASSPQLAGGPETQYF
>NA|TRBV14|NA|TRBJ2-7
TGTGCCAGCAGCCAAGATTTCACAGGGAGGACCTACGAGCAGTACTTC
CASSQDFTGRTYEQYF
>NA|TRBV7-2|TRBD2|TRBJ2-2
TGTGCCAGCAGCCCCACCCCAAGGACTAGCAACACCGGGGAGCTGTTTTTT
CASSPTPRTSNTGELFF
>NA|TRBV7-3|NA|TRBJ2-7
TGTGCCAGCAGCTTAGGAGGGGACGCGACCTACGAGCAGTACTTC
CASSLGGDATYEQYF
>NA|TRBV12-3/TRBV12-4|NA|TRBJ1-5
TGTGCCAGCAGTCCAAACAATCAGCCCCAGCATTTT
CASSPNNQPQHF
>NA|TRBV6-5|TRBD1|TRBJ1-5
TGTGCCAGCAGCTACGGGACAGGTCTCTATAGCAATCAGCCCCAGCATTTT
CASSYGTGLYSNQPQHF
>few|TRBV6-2/TRBV6-3|TRBD2|TRBJ2-7
TGTGCCAGCAGTTGGACTAGCGGGAGCGTATCCTACGAGCAGTACTTC
CASSWTSGSVSYEQYF
>NA|TRBV19|TRBD2|TRBJ2-5
TGTGCCAGTAGTATGGGAGTGCTAGCGGCTCAAGAGACCCAGTACTTC
CASSMGVLAAQETQYF
>NA|TRBV7-9|TRBD2|TRBJ2-1
TGTGCTACCCTCGCGACGGAAGGACTAGCGGGCCACAATGAGCAGTTCTTC
CATLATEGLAGHNEQFF
>few|TRBV12-3/TRBV12-4|TRBD2|TRBJ2-3
TGTGCCATCCCGTCAGGAGCGGGGGTGAGCACAGATACGCAGTATTTT
CAIPSGAGVSTDTQYF
>few|TRBV7-4|TRBD2|TRBJ2-3
TGTGCCAGCAGCCCCCTAGCGGGACCATCAGATACGCAGTATTTT
CASSPLAGPSDTQYF
>NA|TRBV19|NA|TRBJ2-1
TGTGCCAGTAGCCCCCCGACTGGCGGTTTCTACAATGAGCAGTTCTTC
CASSPPTGGFYNEQFF
>NA|TRBV6-5|NA|TRBJ1-2
TGTGCCAGCAGTTACTTTCCCCCTCGTTGGAGGGGAGACCTCAAGGGCTACACCTTC
CASSYFPPRWRGDLKGYTF
>NA|TRBV7-9|NA|TRBJ2-1
TGTGCCAGCAGTCCAAGAGGGGCCGGGCAGTTCTTC
CASSPRGAGQFF
>few|TRBV6-2/TRBV6-3|NA|TRBJ2-1
TGTGCCAGCAGTCCACGACGTCCTCTACTATACAATGAGCAGTTCTTC
CASSPRRPLLYNEQFF
>NA|TRBV28|NA|TRBJ2-5
TGTGCCAGCAGCACTACTAGGGAGACCCAGTACTTC
CASSTTRETQYF
>NA|TRBV6-1|NA|TRBJ2-3
TGTGCCAGCAGTGCAGGGCGCACAGATACGCAGTATTTT
CASSAGRTDTQYF
>NA|TRBV27|NA|TRBJ2-7
TGTGCCAGCAGTTTATCGAGCGAGGACACCTACGAGCAGTACTTC
CASSLSSEDTYEQYF
>NA|TRBV3-1|TRBD2|TRBJ2-7
TGTGCCAGCAGCCCGACTAGCGGGAGTAACGAGCAGTACTTC
CASSPTSGSNEQYF
>few|TRBV28|NA|TRBJ1-1
TGTGCCAGCACTATGACAGCGGTGAACACTGAAGCTTTCTTT
CASTMTAVNTEAFF
>NA|TRBV3-1|NA|TRBJ1-1
TGTGCCAGCAGCCCCCGTCCAAGGGGGGCTGAAGCTTTCTTT
CASSPRPRGAEAFF
>NA|TRBV7-2|NA|TRBJ2-1
TGTGCCAGCAGCTTAGGGGGGCAGACGTTGTTTTTCAATGAGCAGTTCTTC
CASSLGGQTLFFNEQFF
>many|TRBV28|TRBD1|TRBJ2-7
TGTGCCAGCAGCCGGGGACAGGGGAGAGACGAGCAGTACTTC
CASSRGQGRDEQYF
>few|TRBV6-1|NA|TRBJ2-2
TGTGCCAGCTTTAGACAGACCGGGGAGCTGTTTTTT
CASFRQTGELFF
>NA|TRBV12-3/TRBV12-4|TRBD1|TRBJ2-7
TGTGCCAGCAGCCCACCGGGACAGGGAGTTGAGCAGTACTTC
CASSPPGQGVEQYF
>few|TRBV10-2|NA|TRBJ2-3
TGCGCCAGCAAACTCGACAGAATCCGCACAGATACGCAGTATTTT
CASKLDRIRTDTQYF
>few|TRBV10-1|NA|TRBJ2-3
TGCGCCAGCAGTGAGAGGGCAGGGAGCACAGATACGCAGTATTTT
CASSERAGSTDTQYF
>few|TRBV12-3/TRBV12-4|NA|TRBJ2-5
TGTGCCAGCAGGTGGCGACATGGAGCCGAGACCCAGTACTTC
CASRWRHGAETQYF
>NA|TRBV9|TRBD2|TRBJ2-1
TGTGCCAGCAGCGTAGAACCGGGAGGCTCCTTCGGTGAGCAGTTCTTC
CASSVEPGGSFGEQFF
>many|TRBV7-2|TRBD2|TRBJ2-5
TGTGCCAGCTCACCACCGGGACTAGCGTCGACGGAGACCCAGTACTTC
CASSPPGLASTETQYF
>NA|TRBV29-1|NA|TRBJ1-1
TGCAGCGTTGACAGGGGATTGAGCACTGAAGCTTTCTTT
CSVDRGLSTEAFF
>NA|TRBV7-8|TRBD2|TRBJ2-3
TGTGCCAGCAGCCGCGGGGGGGCACGGAAAGATACGCAGTATTTT
CASSRGGARKDTQYF
>many|TRBV28|TRBD2|TRBJ2-1
TGTGCCAGCAGTCCCTCTAGCGGGAGGCTGTTTGAGCAGTTCTTC
CASSPSSGRLFEQFF
>NA|TRBV11-2|TRBD1|TRBJ1-4
TGTGCCAGCAGCACCCGACAGGGTGGGAGCGAAAAACTGTTTTTT
CASSTRQGGSEKLFF
>NA|TRBV9|TRBD2|TRBJ2-2
TGTGCCAGCAGCGTTGTGACTAGCGGGAGGGGCACCGGGGAGCTGTTTTTT
CASSVVTSGRGTGELFF
>few|TRBV7-9|NA|TRBJ1-1
TGTGCCAGCAGTCACCTTGCGAGGTTGAACACTGAAGCTTTCTTT
CASSHLARLNTEAFF
>NA|TRBV18|NA|TRBJ2-5
TGTGCCAGCTCACCAATGGGGATCCAAGAGACCCAGTACTTC
CASSPMGIQETQYF